Listed below are T cell receptor beta chains from one sample, sequenced in a study of CD8+CD57+ T cells in acquired aplastic anemia. Via MiXCR, TCRdb re-called the reads, giving one row per CDR3 protein. The data contain approximately 250,000 distinct CDR3 sequences, approximately 82% of them singletons. Sequencing used sorted CD4+, CD8+, or CD8+CD57+ T cells (not recorded which) from PBMCs. Receptors were obtained from a human donor with aplastic anemia. CDR3s include the opening cysteine and the closing phenylalanine or tryptophan. The order of the fields is J gene, clone size, D gene, V gene, CDR3 DNA, CDR3 protein. A D gene is named only where the DNA matches it firmly. Not every row has a clone size; where given, it reads once, few, many or a size class.

J gene: TRBJ1-5; clone size: once; D gene: NA; V gene: TRBV19; CDR3 DNA: TGTGCCAGTACCTCTACGACAGGTAGCAATCAGCCCCAGCATTTT; CDR3 protein: CASTSTTGSNQPQHF
J gene: TRBJ2-3; clone size: NA; D gene: TRBD2; V gene: TRBV7-3; CDR3 DNA: TGTGCCAGCAGCTTAGCGGGAGGTCTGGCTAAGGAGTCTTTT; CDR3 protein: CASSLAGGLAKESF
J gene: TRBJ1-5; clone size: NA; D gene: NA; V gene: TRBV6-5; CDR3 DNA: TGTGCCAGCAGCATGGCTGGCGGAAACGATCAGCATGAGCATTTT; CDR3 protein: CASSMAGGNDQHEHF
J gene: TRBJ1-4; clone size: NA; D gene: NA; V gene: TRBV7-9; CDR3 DNA: TGTGCCAGCAGCTTAGGCAGGGGCCCAACTAATGAAACACTGTTTTTT; CDR3 protein: CASSLGRGPTNETLFF
J gene: TRBJ2-7; clone size: NA; D gene: NA; V gene: TRBV2; CDR3 DNA: TGTGCCAGCGGGGACGGGGGCAGGTACACGCAGTACTTC; CDR3 protein: CASGDGGRYTQYF
J gene: TRBJ1-5; clone size: NA; D gene: NA; V gene: TRBV12-5; CDR3 DNA: TGTGCCAGTGGTGTTGCTTATAGCAATCAGCCCCAGCATTTT; CDR3 protein: CASGVAYSNQPQHF
J gene: TRBJ2-1; clone size: NA; D gene: NA; V gene: TRBV7-3; CDR3 DNA: TGTACCAGCAGCTTCCAAACAGGCAGTGGGAGCAATGACCAGTTCTTC; CDR3 protein: CTSSFQTGSGSNDQFF
J gene: TRBJ2-3; clone size: NA; D gene: NA; V gene: TRBV15; CDR3 DNA: TGTGCCAGCAGCAGGGGGGGCAGCCCAGATACGCAGTACTTT; CDR3 protein: CASSRGGSPDTQYF
J gene: TRBJ2-1; clone size: NA; D gene: NA; V gene: TRBV7-8; CDR3 DNA: NA; CDR3 protein: CASSSRHYEQYVEQFF
J gene: TRBJ2-3; clone size: NA; D gene: NA; V gene: TRBV7-9; CDR3 DNA: TGTGCCAGCAGCTTGGCCCAAGGTCCCCAGTACCAGTATTTT; CDR3 protein: CASSLAQGPQYQYF
J gene: TRBJ1-2; clone size: NA; D gene: NA; V gene: TRBV20-1; CDR3 DNA: TGCAGTGCTAGACCCATCGATGGGGACTATGGCTACACCTTC; CDR3 protein: CSARPIDGDYGYTF
J gene: TRBJ2-7; clone size: NA; D gene: TRBD2; V gene: TRBV29-1; CDR3 DNA: TGTGCCAGTAGTATAGCGGGGGGATCCCACAATACGCAGTACTTC; CDR3 protein: CASSIAGGSHNTQYF
J gene: TRBJ1-5; clone size: once; D gene: NA; V gene: TRBV7-9; CDR3 DNA: TGTGCCAGCAGCTTAGGCCACCAGCAGCAGCATTTT; CDR3 protein: CASSLGHQQQHF
J gene: TRBJ1-5; clone size: once; D gene: NA; V gene: TRBV5-4; CDR3 DNA: TGTGCCAGCAGCTTAACTAGCGGCGGGCAGCCCCAGCATTTT; CDR3 protein: CASSLTSGGQPQHF
J gene: TRBJ2-2; clone size: NA; D gene: NA; V gene: TRBV7-2; CDR3 DNA: TGTGCCAGCAGCTTAGGCGGGTTGAACACCGGGGAGCTGTTTTTT; CDR3 protein: CASSLGGLNTGELFF